A single sample gave rise to the 2 T cell receptor beta chains below, sequenced in a study of blood T cell repertoires in COVID-19. Sequencing used immunoSEQ multiplex PCR; TCRdb keeps in-frame clones, though not all of them. The data show 200,000 or so clones, approximately 79% seen once. The sequenced sample was peripheral blood. These receptors were obtained from a human donor in a cohort sampled during active COVID-19.

V and J are TRBV4-3 and TRBJ2-7; D is undetermined. Germline values: CDR1 LGHNA, CDR2 YSLEER. This CDR3 has 15 residues. Trimming pared 1 base from V and 0 bases from J, leaving 10 bases between. CDR3 in DNA: TGCGCCAGCAGCCAAGCGGCGGTAAGCTCCTACGAGCAGTACTTC. The encoded protein is CASSQAAVSSYEQYF.

The chain couples TRBV7-9 to TRBJ2-1; the D is unclear. The V gene's germline CDR1 is SEHNR and CDR2 FQNEAQ (reference sequence). This CDR3 has 11 residues. Trimming removed 5 bases from V and 3 bases from J, with 2 bases in between. The CDR3 reads CASSRYNEQFF. Written as DNA, the CDR3 is TGTGCCAGCAGCCGCTACAATGAGCAGTTCTTC.